A single sample is the source of the 14 T cell receptor beta chains below, sequenced in a study of blood T cell repertoires in COVID-19. Clones were read by immunoSEQ multiplex PCR, and TCRdb kept only the in-frame ones, dropping some. This table has approximately 150,000 clones, 80% to 90% appearing once. Sequencing was carried out using peripheral blood. The receptor source for this set is a woman aged 45-65 years with acute or convalescent COVID-19.

The rearrangement joins TRBV24-1 to TRBJ2-5; no clear D. CDR3 length equals 13 residues. Between the trimmed V and J ends, which lost 0 bases and 5 bases, there was a span of 6 bases. The germline V gene encodes CDR1 KGHDR and CDR2 SFDVKD. The CDR3 DNA sequence: TGTGCCACCAGTGATTTGGAGGAGGAGACCCAGTACTTC. Its translation is CATSDLEEETQYF.

The table lists this clone with a count of one. The rearrangement links TRBV19 to TRBJ1-4, with 7 nucleotides matching TRBD1. The trim removed 11 bases at V and 7 bases at J, leaving 10 bases unmatched. CDR1 LNHDA and CDR2 SQIVND come from the germline V gene (reference sequence). The CDR3 loop spans 13 amino acids. CDR3 nucleotides: TGTGCCTCGGGCGGGGACAGAGGTGAAAAACTGTTTTTT. It is translated as CASGGDRGEKLFF.

The chain combines TRBV4-2 with TRBJ2-3; 12 bases line up with TRBD2. V dropped 4 bases and J dropped 3; count of bases not matched to a gene: 8. Germline V gives CDR1 LGHNA, CDR2 YNFKEQ. CDR3 length: 17 amino acids. The CDR3 sequence: CASSPQTSGGGTDTQYF. In DNA form, the CDR3 reads TGTGCCAGCAGCCCCCAGACTAGCGGGGGAGGTACAGATACGCAGTATTTT.

This clone was seen once. This sequence joins TRBV9 and TRBJ1-4; TRBD1 matches at 10 bases. CDR1 and CDR2 (germline): SGDLS, YYNGEE. The CDR3 loop spans 16 amino acids. V shed 4 bases and J 5 bases; nucleotides not matched to a gene: 8. The CDR3 DNA reads as TGTGCCAGCAGCCCCTGGGACAGGGGTGGGAATGAAAAACTGTTTTTT. This gives the protein CASSPWDRGGNEKLFF.

The V gene is TRBV4-1, the J gene TRBJ1-1; 10 positions agree with TRBD1. V lost 7 bases to trimming and J lost 1 base; unmatched junction nucleotides: 6. The CDR3 has 15 amino acids. Germline lookup yields CDR1 MGHRA and CDR2 YSYEKL. The CDR3 DNA reads as TGCGCCAGCACCCTGACAGGGGGCGAGAACACTGAAGCTTTCTTT. This encodes CASTLTGGENTEAFF.

The J gene is TRBJ2-7, the V gene TRBV11-2; D gene uncertain. V was pared by 4 bases and J by 3 bases, with 10 bases between. This CDR3 region has 13 residues. In germline, CDR1 is SGHAT, CDR2 FQNNGV. The CDR3 sequence: CASSSYNRYEQYF. DNA of the CDR3: TGTGCCAGCAGCTCTTATAATCGCTACGAGCAGTACTTC.

The V gene is TRBV9, the J gene TRBJ1-3; 8 positions match TRBD1. The CDR3 is 14 amino acids. Germline CDR1 and CDR2: SGDLS and YYNGEE. Unmatched junction bases numbered 4, after V lost 4 bases and J lost 4 bases. The CDR3 DNA follows: TGTGCCAGCAGCCCCAGGGACAGGGGAAACACCATATATTTT. This sequence encodes CASSPRDRGNTIYF. Drawing the rest from reference TRBV9 and TRBJ1-3, the complete variable domain is DSGVTQTPKHLITATGQRVTLRCSPRSGDLSVYWYQQSLDQGLQFLIQYYNGEERAKGNILERFSAQQFPDLHSELNLSSLELGDSALYFCASSPRDRGNTIYFGEGSWLTVV.

J is TRBJ1-1 and V is TRBV5-1; no firm D call. The CDR3 spans 14 residues. Trimming removed 0 bases from V and 7 bases from J, with 13 bases in between. Germline V gene data show CDR1 as SGHRS and CDR2 as YFSETQ. Here the CDR3 DNA reads TGCGCCAGCAGCTTGGGTTCCCCAACAGTTGAAGCTTTCTTT. Amino acid sequence: CASSLGSPTVEAFF.

This chain links TRBV5-4 with TRBJ2-7; 10 positions match TRBD2. CDR1 is SGHNT, CDR2 YYREEE, per germline (reference sequence). Trimming at V came to 2 bases and at J to 6 bases, leaving 8 bases not matched to a gene. The length of the CDR3 is 15 residues. The CDR3 protein is CASSFLAGGSSEQYF. The CDR3, as DNA: TGTGCCAGCAGCTTTTTAGCGGGGGGCTCAAGCGAGCAGTACTTC.

The gene calls are TRBV7-2 and TRBJ1-2; the D gene is possibly TRBD1 (5 bases). The V gene's germline CDR1 is SGHTA and CDR2 FQGNSA. Trimming stripped 0 bases from V and 4 bases from J, with 12 bases between. The CDR3 covers 15 residues. The CDR3 sequence: CASSLASGATYGYTF. The CDR3 DNA is TGTGCCAGCAGCTTAGCGAGTGGGGCAACCTATGGCTACACCTTC.

The chain joins TRBV5-1 to TRBJ2-4, with TRBD1 identical over 7 bases. Germline CDR1 reads SGHRS; CDR2 reads YFSETQ. The CDR3 spans 14 residues. V was clipped by 4 bases and J by 7 bases; unmatched bases: 8. CDR3 region: CASSPPETGNIQYF. CDR3 DNA: TGCGCCAGCAGCCCGCCGGAGACAGGGAACATTCAGTACTTC.

The CDR3 region is CASRTTQGADYGYTF. In DNA form, the CDR3 reads TGTGCCAGCAGAACGACACAGGGGGCGGACTATGGCTACACCTTC. The V and J genes are TRBV27 and TRBJ1-2, with TRBD1 matching 9 bases. V lost 6 bases and J lost 3; bases outside the gene matches: 8. Germline V gives CDR1 MNHEY, CDR2 SMNVEV (reference sequence). The CDR3 has 15 amino acids.

This clone came up once. This chain joins TRBV7-9 and TRBJ2-2; the D gene is possibly TRBD1 (5 bases). The CDR3 spans 15 residues. V was trimmed by 1 base and J by 1 base, leaving 7 bases between them. Germline V lookup: CDR1 SEHNR, CDR2 FQNEAQ (reference sequence). DNA of the CDR3: TGTGCCAGCAGCTTAGTCCAGGGGAACACCGGGGAGCTGTTTTTT. Protein sequence: CASSLVQGNTGELFF.

The count of this clone is one. This sequence joins TRBV18 and TRBJ1-4; D is possibly TRBD1 (5 bases). V lost 4 bases and J lost 7, with 13 bases in between. This CDR3 contains 14 residues. Germline CDR1 is KGHSH and CDR2 is LQKENI. The chain's CDR3 is CASSLGQGGEKLFF. In DNA, the CDR3 is TGTGCCAGCTCACTTGGGCAGGGTGGTGAAAAACTGTTTTTT. The full variable domain, rest sourced from reference TRBV18 and TRBJ1-4, is NAGVMQNPRHLVRRRGQEARLRCSPMKGHSHVYWYRQLPEEGLKFMVYLQKENIIDESGMPKERFSAEFPKEGPSILRIQQVVRGDSAAYFCASSLGQGGEKLFFGSGTQLSVL.